The 14 T cell receptor beta chains in this list originate from one sample, sequenced in a study of T cells in Graves' hyperthyroidism and ophthalmopathy. Amplified TCR beta CDR3 regions came from RNA transcripts. When the TCR CDR3 underwent first-round RT-PCR, the HTBI primer set was used. TCRdb reanalysed the multiplex PCR reads using MiXCR and keeps one entry per CDR3 protein. The sample carries fewer than 25,000 distinct CDR3 sequences, 49% recorded once. The source material was blood. Source of these receptors: a woman between 40 and 50 years old with Graves' hyperthyroidism that later progressed to Graves' ophthalmopathy.

The J gene is TRBJ2-1, the V gene TRBV7-3, with D maybe TRBD2 (6 bases). This CDR3 has 13 amino acids. CDR1 is SGHTA and CDR2 is FQGTGA in the germline V gene. V lost 4 bases to trimming and J lost 5 bases, with 9 bases between them. The CDR3 coding sequence is TGTGCCAGCAGCTACGGGGGAGACAATGAGCAGTTCTTC. Encoded protein: CASSYGGDNEQFF.

This clonotype is medium-sized by share. This chain uses TRBV20-1 with TRBJ2-1, with a tentative D call TRBD2 (6 bases). V was clipped by 0 bases and J by 6 bases, with 18 bases between them. The CDR3 covers 16 residues. Germline loops: CDR1 DFQATT, CDR2 SNEGSKA (reference sequence). The CDR3 spells CSARELPSDHPNEQFF. As DNA, the CDR3 is TGCAGTGCTAGAGAACTGCCTAGCGACCACCCCAATGAGCAGTTCTTC.

This clonotype is labeled as medium-sized. The J gene is TRBJ1-5, the V gene TRBV12-3 or TRBV12-4; D might be TRBD1 (5 bases). This CDR3 has 13 residues. Trimming took 5 bases from V and 2 from J, leaving 7 bases between them. DNA of the CDR3: TGTGCCAGCAGTACAGGTGGCAATCAGCCCCAGCATTTT. It is translated as CASSTGGNQPQHF.

The gene calls are TRBV29-1 and TRBJ2-2; 9 nucleotides match TRBD1. This CDR3 region has 14 residues. Germline V lookup: CDR1 SQVTM, CDR2 ANQGSEA. Trimming removed 5 bases from V and 6 bases from J; junction bases left unmatched: 7. This chain's CDR3 is CSVPTGGDAGELFF. CDR3 bases: TGCAGCGTTCCCACAGGGGGCGACGCCGGGGAGCTGTTTTTT.

As to this clonotype: Relative to the germline gene, one junction end is altered; a read error may explain this. The chain uses TRBV5-1 and TRBJ2-7; possibly TRBD2 for D (5 bases). This CDR3 is built from 13 residues. Germline CDR1 and CDR2: SGHRS and YFSETQ. In DNA, the CDR3 is TGCCCCAGCAGCTTCGGGGAGTACTACGAGCAGTACTTC. It codes for CPSSFGEYYEQYF.

This clonotype was recorded a few times. The CDR3: CSANRDPGSPLHF. For the CDR3, the DNA is TGCAGTGCTAACCGGGACCCAGGGTCACCCCTCCACTTT. The chain uses TRBV20-1 and TRBJ1-6; D may be TRBD1 (5 bases). Deletions cut 4 bases from V and 10 bases from J, with 14 bases between. Germline V gene lookup returns CDR1 DFQATT and CDR2 SNEGSKA (reference sequence). This CDR3 is 13 amino acids long.

This clonotype was counted between two and nine times. The chain recombines TRBV2 with TRBJ2-7; D perhaps matches TRBD1 (5 bases). The CDR3 loop spans 13 amino acids. Trimming removed 1 base from V and 5 bases from J, with 9 bases in between. The V gene's germline CDR1 is SNHLY and CDR2 FYNNEI. In nucleotides, the CDR3 is TGTGCCAGCAGTGAAGAGTTAGGGGACGAGCAGTACTTC. Translated: CASSEELGDEQYF.

Relative to its sample, this clonotype is medium-sized. The chain combines TRBV9 with TRBJ2-3, with 9 positions matching TRBD2. The CDR3 is 15 residues long. After removal of 4 bases from V and 2 bases from J, the junction contained 5 bases not matched to a gene. Germline V CDR1 and CDR2: SGDLS, YYNGEE. In DNA form, the CDR3 reads TGTGCCAGCAGCATAGCGGGAGCCGACACAGATACGCAGTATTTT. This encodes CASSIAGADTDTQYF. Full variable domain (missing parts from reference TRBV9 and TRBJ2-3): DSGVTQTPKHLITATGQRVTLRCSPRSGDLSVYWYQQSLDQGLQFLIQYYNGEERAKGNILERFSAQQFPDLHSELNLSSLELGDSALYFCASSIAGADTDTQYFGPGTRLTVL.

The table lists this clonotype with a few counts. V gene TRBV2 combines with J gene TRBJ2-2; no clear D. V was shortened by 3 bases and J by 7 bases, with 6 bases between the two germline ends. This CDR3 contains 12 residues. Per the germline V gene, CDR1 is SNHLY and CDR2 is FYNNEI. The CDR3 spells CASSEGYGELFF. CDR3 sequence (DNA): TGTGCCAGCAGTGAGGGCTACGGGGAGCTGTTTTTT.

This clonotype has a count of ten or more. The CDR3 nucleotides are TGTGCCAGCAGCTCTGGACTAGCGGGAGCCGAGCAGTACTTC. Translated, it gives CASSSGLAGAEQYF. The chain carries TRBV3-1 and TRBJ2-7; 13 nucleotides match TRBD2. V lost 5 bases to trimming and J lost 6 bases; unmatched junction nucleotides: 4. There are 14 residues in the CDR3. Germline values: CDR1 LGHDT, CDR2 YNNKEL (reference sequence).

This clonotype turned up a few times. This chain connects TRBV20-1 to TRBJ1-6; tentatively, D is TRBD1 (5 bases). The V end was cut by 0 bases, the J end by 8 bases, with 17 bases between. The CDR3 loop spans 16 amino acids. The germline CDR1 and CDR2 sequences are DFQATT and SNEGSKA (reference sequence). CDR3 sequence reads: CSARDFGGLPDSPLHF. The CDR3 DNA reads TGCAGTGCTAGAGATTTCGGGGGACTGCCTGATTCACCCCTCCACTTT.

V gene TRBV7-3 combines with J gene TRBJ2-6; D not certain. The CDR3 length is 15 residues. Germline assignment: CDR1 SGHTA and CDR2 FQGTGA. V dropped 2 bases and J dropped 0 bases, with 5 bases sitting between them. The CDR3 sequence is CASSLRLSGANVLTF. CDR3 coding DNA: TGTGCCAGCAGCTTACGACTCTCTGGGGCCAACGTCCTGACTTTC. Drawing the rest from reference TRBV7-3 and TRBJ2-6, the complete variable domain is GAGVSQTPSNKVTEKGKYVELRCDPISGHTALYWYRQSLGQGPEFLIYFQGTGAADDSGLPNDRFFAVRPEGSVSTLKIQRTERGDSAVYLCASSLRLSGANVLTFGAGSRLTVL.

This clonotype was recorded many times. This sequence may be a read error, since a much larger clone differs from it by one base. No conserved phenylalanine or tryptophan is present at the end of the CDR3, so a read error is the likely explanation. This chain connects TRBV10-3 to TRBJ2-5, with D possibly TRBD2 on 6 matching bases. The ends were cut back, 8 bases at V and 3 bases at J, with 10 bases in the middle. CDR3 length: 12 residues. CDR1 is ENHRY and CDR2 is SYGVKD in the germline V gene. The CDR3: CAIRGEEETQYL. The CDR3 nucleotides are TGTGCCATCCGCGGGGAGGAAGAGACCCAGTACCTC.

This clonotype was counted many times. This sequence joins TRBV6-1 and TRBJ1-1; D is unresolved. CDR3 length: 15 residues. CDR1 is MNHNS and CDR2 is SASEGT in the germline V gene. The V end lost 0 bases, the J end lost 0 bases, and 8 bases lay between the germline ends. The CDR3 region is CASSEAPTVNTEAFF. The CDR3 DNA sequence: TGTGCCAGCAGTGAAGCCCCGACGGTGAACACTGAAGCTTTCTTT.